Given below is one T cell receptor (beta chain) in context. This clone was detected once. The clone's antigen remains unknown. Nothing much larger sits one base from this clone, and base qualities are not available. This entry is derived from a study of cytomegalovirus exposure and HLA in healthy donors (dated by TCRdb to the late 2010s). The study in broad terms: An earlier analysis of 550 to 700 of the donors reported roughly 270 Gb of sequence data and approximately 110 million unique TCR beta sequences from roughly 200 million T cells. Roughly 300 gigabases of sequencing data and approximately 85 million unique TCR sequences were included in an early release covering roughly 700 HLA-typed donors. The genetic ancestry cluster associated with self-reported Caucasian donors included approximately 85% of the 300 to 400 genotyped donors. The study was designed to test whether signatures of past pathogen exposure could be identified by cataloging public T cell receptors. The study used immunosequencing to profile the T cell repertoires of several hundred subjects and linked those repertoires to cytomegalovirus serostatus. Besides the first cohort of about 730 subjects, a separate validation cohort made up of 90 to 150 different subjects was used. The study combined high-throughput TCR immunosequencing, statistical association of individual TCRs with disease status, and machine learning to predict cytomegalovirus infection status. In a later analysis, previously published TCR beta repertoires from roughly 710 donors were re-analyzed and high-resolution HLA genotyping was added so that TCR occurrence patterns could be studied. The later analysis used no new phenotypic data to find candidate immune exposures, relying instead on TCR beta sequences and their occurrence across donors. To decide whether each TCR beta V gene segment behaved as functional or pseudogenic, an earlier analysis of some 540 of the donors relied on high-throughput TCR beta sequencing. Donor age, sex, ethnicity and CMV serostatus were collected together with the repertoire data. A later genetic analysis took genome-wide SNP genotypes for about 60% of the roughly 670 donors and used that subset as a discovery cohort. Every repertoire in the discovery cohort had been generated on one and the same sequencing platform. Class I and class II HLA loci were covered by the typing at four-digit resolution. The number of donors typed differed by locus, with roughly 629-640 for A, B, C, DRB1 and DQB1, roughly 520 for DQA1, 600 to 610 for DPA1, and 450 to 480 for DPB1. A handful of DR-DQ haplotypes were handled as single units for association and clustering because linkage in the cohort was strong. Among about 410 genotyped donors of the cohort, an average of roughly 230,000 unique TCR beta nucleotide sequences was sequenced per donor, of which 15% to 20% were non-productive. Broad study findings and their caveats: In a later analysis, some 17,000 TCR beta sequences were associated with specific HLA alleles at a false discovery rate of 0.05. HLA typing was unavailable for some donors at each locus, so association tests used only the typed subset. Strong co-occurrence of HLA alleles, especially DR and DQ, made assigning TCR associations to individual alleles difficult. Some IMGT-functional V segments, including TRBV6-2 and TRBV6-3, could not be distinguished by the 87-base-pair reads and were therefore excluded. According to a later analysis, TCR association rates differed among HLA loci, with DRB1 alleles showing the most associated TCRs and HLA-C alleles showing the fewest. Correlated functional status among segregating V segments might be attributable to linkage disequilibrium, but an unknown experimental factor could not be ruled out. Several of the top co-occurrence clusters appeared to be linked to parvovirus B19, influenza, CMV and Epstein-Barr virus, according to a later analysis. A further reported finding was that TCR beta sequences accurately predicted the HLA-A and HLA-B alleles for most subjects in the first cohort. A group of highly shared sequence variants was considered likely to be a technical artifact of the sequencing pipeline. It was suggested by the authors that the approach could potentially be generalized to other disease states and immunological phenotypes. The classifier was reported to diagnose cytomegalovirus status with high specificity and sensitivity in both the original and validation cohorts. Sequencing depth was assumed to be roughly uniform across donors in the presence/absence analyses, though that assumption may not hold. This cohort had only TCR beta chains sequenced, and the lack of alpha or paired-chain data limited which features could be detected. For the cohort, immune exposure information was limited to CMV serostatus. In the study, 150 to 200 TCR beta chains were listed as associated with cytomegalovirus. In vitro tests confirmed that three of the cytomegalovirus-associated TCR beta chains recognize cytomegalovirus antigens. Most TCR sequences were observed very rarely across donors, whereas some public TCRs were present in many individuals. In a later analysis, most CMV-associated TCR beta chains were found to appear HLA-restricted, with HLA associations seemingly driven largely by CMV exposure. In a later genetic analysis, fewer N-insertions in productive TCRs were reported among donors in an Asian-associated ancestry cluster than the approximately 630-donor mean. An earlier analysis of around 540 of the donors showed that most TCR beta V segments appeared in productive rearrangements either about 87% or about 30% of the time, which broadly matched IMGT annotations. Because counts were too low, roughly 16 rarely observed V segments, including chromosome 9 orphons, were left out of the earlier analysis of roughly 600 of the donors. In a later analysis, HLA-associated TCR beta chains were found to be more clonally expanded and to have lower generation probabilities than equally common non-associated chains. An association between a missense DCLRE1C variant and V-gene and J-gene trimming of TCR beta chains was found in a later genetic analysis and replicated in an independent cohort.

In total, roughly 670 healthy bone marrow donors made up the cohort. At the time of sampling, all cohort members were nominally healthy, though unrecorded immune exposures were likely present. The donor was CMV seronegative and was included in the group of a few hundred seronegative cohort members. A peripheral blood sample was provided by each donor, and peripheral blood mononuclear cells were used for TCR beta sequencing. The Qiagen DNeasy Blood Extraction Kit was used to extract genomic DNA from the blood cell samples. Library construction relied on the immunoSEQ multiplex PCR assay. For the multiplex PCR, a mixture combining 60 forward primers for TCR Vbeta segments and 13 reverse primers for TCR Jbeta segments was used. The CDR3 region of rearranged TCR beta genes was amplified from genomic DNA by a multiplex PCR assay. On the Illumina HiSeq System, the amplified TCR beta libraries were sequenced as 87-base-pair reads. In the paper's pipeline: A later analysis tallied about 77 million unique TCR beta chains across the 666 repertoires, and about 10 million of those chains were shared by two or more donors. A nearest-neighbor algorithm error-corrected the raw reads and collapsed the reads into unique sequences, merging closely related sequences to remove PCR and sequencing errors. V, D and J gene segments were assigned by aligning CDR3 sequences to IMGT reference sequences. For a sequence to be retained, a match of at least six nucleotides was required to both a V gene segment and a J gene segment. A rearrangement counted as productive if the CDR3 had no stop codons and remained in frame with V and J, and every other rearrangement counted as non-productive. CDR3 was defined according to IMGT convention as the region running from the second conserved V-encoded cysteine to the conserved J-encoded phenylalanine. The earlier analysis of 500 to 650 of the donors excluded any sequence lacking an unambiguous match to a single V gene segment. An earlier analysis of roughly 590 of the donors called V segments functional above 56.7% productive rearrangements and segregating when the between-donor standard deviation exceeded 5%. To diagnose cytomegalovirus status from the catalog of TCR beta chain sequences, a statistical classification framework was built. V and J gene assignment, in a later analysis, came from comparing TCR nucleotide sequences with IMGT/GENE-DB human TR gene sequences. Using the TCRdist pipeline, a later analysis assigned CDR3 sequences along with most-parsimonious VDJ recombination scenarios. In a later analysis, each TCR beta chain was defined by its CDR3 amino acid sequence together with its V-gene family, and reads without a unique V-gene family were excluded. A later analysis removed 600 or so highly shared, low-generation-probability nucleotide sequences to deal with suspected cross-contamination and a sequencing artifact. In a later analysis, a clonal expansion index was calculated for each public chain from normalized within-repertoire ranks of inferred template counts. In a later analysis, generation probabilities were computed using a VDJ recombination model fitted to out-of-frame rearrangements, and the results were checked against IGoR. In a later analysis, TCR-TCR, TCR-HLA and TCR-CMV co-occurrence was scored with hypergeometric tests, and a repertoire-size bias correction was applied to TCR pairs. In a later analysis, false discovery rates were estimated by permuting HLA or CMV assignments 20 times. A later analysis grouped co-occurring TCRs with DBSCAN, adding TCRdist sequence similarity when clustering within HLA-allele-positive subsets. For co-occurrence clustering, repertoires with fewer than 30,000 or more than 120,000 public chains were excluded, along with a handful of repertoires with anomalous nucleotide sharing. TCRdb provides this immuneACCESS table in a form limited to in-frame rearrangements. Some clones are lacking; in checked studies, under half of them reflect an unresolved V gene, and why the rest are absent is not known. V and J calls and clone size come straight from that table; D and trimming were deduced from the DNA. This sample lists approximately 130,000 clones; over 75% were detected once. Jointly, the top ten make up around 1.2% of the sample.

The CDR3 spans 15 residues, from the cysteine through the phenylalanine. Only the CDR3 portion is preserved as DNA: 45 bases, with reading frame beginning at the first base. For this chain, trimming is 3 bases at the V end and 3 bases at the J end, and the number of junction bases without a gene match is 6. The germline V gene sets CDR1 to SNHLY and CDR2 to FYNNEI. Recombination linked TRBV2 to TRBJ2-7, with 9 bases in between that match TRBD1. The material sequenced was PBMCs. This sequence was found in a man aged 45-65 years in good health and CMV-seronegative. The DNA reads as follows: TGTGCCAGCAGTGAGGAAACAGGGGGCAGCTACGAGCAGTACTTC. Translated, it reads CASSEETGGSYEQYF.